This T cell receptor beta chain was identified in a study of cytotoxic CD8 clonotypes in ibrutinib-treated CLL. Study-level background: By median approximately 63 months, approximately twelve had progressed and approximately 15 stayed remitted; responses had been 2 complete and approximately 24 partial. Study-wide points: Public clonotypes (which were uncommon) either contracted or remained stable on treatment.

The method was immunoSEQ multiplex PCR; TCRdb's version includes in-frame clones alone and lacks a portion of them. The table has around 97,000 clones, roughly 80% seen once. With V trimmed by 2 bases and J by 2 bases, 17 bases remained unmatched. CDR3 size: 19 residues. Looked up from germline, CDR1 is SGHTA and CDR2 is FQGNSA. Details on this clone: Its matching antigen is unknown.

This TCR derives from a human donor with chronic lymphocytic leukemia. This material consisted of PBMCs, taken after 12 months of ibrutinib treatment. This chain joins TRBV7-2 and TRBJ2-7; TRBD1 matches at 8 bases. This chain's CDR3 is CASSLTSGGANRLAYEQYF. CDR3 nucleotide sequence: TGTGCCAGCAGCTTAACCTCAGGGGGCGCAAACAGGTTGGCCTACGAGCAGTACTTC. Looking up the rest from reference TRBV7-2 and TRBJ2-7 gives the full variable domain: GAGVSQSPSNKVTEKGKDVELRCDPISGHTALYWYRQSLGQGLEFLIYFQGNSAPDKSGLPSDRFSAERTGGSVSTLTIQRTQQEDSAVYLCASSLTSGGANRLAYEQYFGPGTRLTVT.